A selection of T cell receptor beta chains follows, all from one sample in a study of blood T cell repertoires in COVID-19. Method: immunoSEQ multiplex PCR; TCRdb's copy keeps in-frame clones and lacks some. The sample includes about 200,000 clones, around nine tenths of them seen just once. The sequenced material came from peripheral blood. Receptors originate from a man between 18 and 29 years old with active or convalescent COVID-19. The CDR3 runs from the conserved cysteine through the conserved F or W. The order of the fields is D gene, J gene, clone size, V gene, CDR3 DNA, CDR3 protein. The D gene is left open where the match is weak. Rows give clone size only sometimes, using once, few, many, or a class for an expanded clone.

>TRBD2|TRBJ2-2|.|TRBV2
TGTGCCAGTTTAGCGGGAGGCAACACCGGGGAGCTGTTTTTT
CASLAGGNTGELFF
>.|TRBJ1-1|.|TRBV30
TGTGCCTGGAGTGTTTCGACAGGAGTAGAAGCTTTCTTT
CAWSVSTGVEAFF
>.|TRBJ1-5|.|TRBV4-2
TGTGCCAGCAGCCAGAGTTCCCAACCAAATCAGCCCCAGCATTTT
CASSQSSQPNQPQHF
>TRBD2|TRBJ2-7|once|TRBV6-2/TRBV6-3
TGTGCCAGCAGTCACCCTCGTACGGTTCTAGCGGGAGGACTCAAGTACGAGCAGTACTTC
CASSHPRTVLAGGLKYEQYF
>TRBD1|TRBJ1-2|once|TRBV5-1
TGCGCCAGCAGCCCCGGACAGGGGAATGGCTACACCTTC
CASSPGQGNGYTF
>TRBD1|TRBJ2-2|.|TRBV11-2
TGTGCCAGCAGCTTTAGCTCAATAGGGACAGGGGTCGCCGGGGAGCTGTTTTTT
CASSFSSIGTGVAGELFF
>.|TRBJ2-1|once|TRBV14
TGTGCCAGCAGCCTGGACACCTACAATGAGCAGTTCTTC
CASSLDTYNEQFF
>TRBD2|TRBJ2-7|.|TRBV15
TGTGCCACCAGCAGTTTAGCGGGGGTCTCCTACGAGCAGTACTTC
CATSSLAGVSYEQYF
>TRBD1|TRBJ1-1|.|TRBV19
TGTGCCAGTAGCCCAGGGACAGGGTTTAACACTGAAGCTTTCTTT
CASSPGTGFNTEAFF
>TRBD1|TRBJ1-5|once|TRBV27
TGTGCCAGCAGCCTATATGTGACAGGGAGGAATCAGCCCCAGCATTTT
CASSLYVTGRNQPQHF
>.|TRBJ2-1|.|TRBV19
TGTGCCAGTAGTAGGGGAGAGGGGGTGACCTACAATGAGCAGTTCTTC
CASSRGEGVTYNEQFF
>TRBD2|TRBJ2-3|.|TRBV19
TGTGCCAGTAGTATAAGGGGTATAACTAAGACTAGCGTGAGCACAGATACGCAGTATTTT
CASSIRGITKTSVSTDTQYF
>TRBD1|TRBJ1-4|.|TRBV7-9
TGTGCCAGCAGCTCCGGACAGGGGAATGAAAAACTGTTTTTT
CASSSGQGNEKLFF
>.|TRBJ1-4|.|TRBV19
TGTGCCAGTAGTATAGAGATCGGGAGGTTTACTAATGAAAAACTGTTTTTT
CASSIEIGRFTNEKLFF
>.|TRBJ2-2|.|TRBV4-2
TGTGCCAGCAGCCAAGTCCGTGGGGAGATGAACACCGGGGAGCTGTTTTTT
CASSQVRGEMNTGELFF
>.|TRBJ2-5|.|TRBV12-3/TRBV12-4
TGTGCCAGCAGTTTCGGCGGAACCGGGACCCAGTACTTC
CASSFGGTGTQYF
>.|TRBJ1-4|.|TRBV19
TGTGCCAGTAGCGGCAACTTACAGCCCAATGAAAAACTGTTTTTT
CASSGNLQPNEKLFF
>.|TRBJ1-5|.|TRBV19
TGTGCCAGTAGTATAGGGGTAAGCAGGGGCAATCAGCCCCAGCATTTT
CASSIGVSRGNQPQHF
>TRBD2|TRBJ2-3|.|TRBV7-2
TGTGCCAGCAAGCGGCTAGCGGGAGATACGCAGTATTTT
CASKRLAGDTQYF